This T cell receptor beta chain was observed in a study of coeliac disease. Using immunoSEQ multiplex PCR, the repertoire was profiled, and TCRdb retains in-frame clones only, with some absent. Of under 4,500 clones detected, more than 50% appear once; the ten largest clones hold roughly 15%. This CDR3 comprises 16 residues. V was trimmed by 0 bases and J by 4 bases, leaving 15 bases between them. Germline values: CDR1 SGHTA, CDR2 FQGNSA. J is TRBJ1-2 and V is TRBV7-2; maybe TRBD1 (6 bases). The receptor comes from a human donor with active celiac disease. The source material was intraepithelial lymphocytes from the gut. The CDR3 DNA follows: TGTGCCAGCAGCTTAGCGCTTCTGGGGGCTTCCTATGGCTACACCTTC. This encodes CASSLALLGASYGYTF.